These T cell receptor beta chains were read from a single sample in a study of T cell responses to AZD1222 COVID-19 vaccine. Sequenced by immunoSEQ multiplex PCR; TCRdb stores in-frame clones only, minus some. This table has fewer than 120,000 clones, around 89% appearing once. Specimen: peripheral blood, collected on day 0 of AZD1222 vaccination. The receptor set was obtained from an adult in good health. The CDR3 runs from the conserved cysteine through the conserved F or W. The D gene is left open where the match is weak. Some rows have no size entry. The others give once, few or many, or a class for an expanded clone.

TRBJ1-1 TRBV6-1 - - CASSEVFGTPAEAFF TGTGCCAGCAGTGAAGTCTTTGGGACACCCGCAGAAGCTTTCTTT
TRBJ1-2 TRBV3-1/TRBV3-2 - TRBD1 CASSQATGSGYTF TGTGCCAGCAGCCAAGCGACAGGGAGTGGCTACACCTTC
TRBJ1-1 TRBV4-1 - - CASSQESRVQGTEAFF TGCGCCAGCAGCCAAGAATCACGGGTTCAGGGGACTGAAGCTTTCTTT
TRBJ2-1 TRBV19 - - CASSIELGGSYNEQFF TGTGCCAGTAGTATAGAGTTGGGGGGTTCCTACAATGAGCAGTTCTTC
TRBJ1-6 TRBV19 - - CASSIDRGNSPLHF TGTGCCAGTAGTATAGACAGGGGTAATTCACCCCTCCACTTT
TRBJ2-2 TRBV7-9 - - CASSLEVGELFF TGTGCCAGCAGCTTAGAGGTCGGGGAGCTGTTTTTT
TRBJ1-5 TRBV20-1 - TRBD1 CSARGGQGSRPQHF TGCAGTGCTCGTGGGGGACAGGGCTCTAGGCCCCAGCATTTT
TRBJ2-2 TRBV9 - TRBD2 CASSASLAGASTGELFF TGTGCCAGCAGCGCCTCACTAGCGGGGGCCTCGACCGGGGAGCTGTTTTTT
TRBJ1-6 TRBV5-1 - - CASSLDRAHNSPLHF TGCGCCAGCAGCTTGGACAGGGCCCATAATTCACCCCTCCACTTT
TRBJ1-4 TRBV4-1 - - CASRKQGVREKLFF TGCGCCAGCAGAAAACAGGGTGTTCGTGAAAAACTGTTTTTT
TRBJ1-1 TRBV7-6 - - CASSLVGATTEAFF TGTGCCAGCAGCTTAGTGGGGGCGACCACTGAAGCTTTCTTT
TRBJ2-1 TRBV2 - TRBD2 CASSEHSGSYNEQFF TGTGCCAGCAGTGAACATAGCGGGAGCTACAATGAGCAGTTCTTC
TRBJ2-7 TRBV3-1/TRBV3-2 few - CASSPVGGSYEQYF TGTGCCAGCAGCCCGGTGGGGGGTTCCTACGAGCAGTACTTC
TRBJ2-1 TRBV5-1 - TRBD2 CASSVGLAGDLSYNEQFF TGCGCCAGCAGCGTAGGACTAGCGGGGGACCTATCCTACAATGAGCAGTTCTTC
TRBJ2-1 TRBV24-1 - - CATSDLGGPGNEQFF TGTGCCACCAGTGATTTGGGGGGGCCTGGAAATGAGCAGTTCTTC
TRBJ1-5 TRBV27 - - CASSSAHGNQPQHF TGTGCCAGCAGTTCAGCCCACGGCAATCAGCCCCAGCATTTT
TRBJ1-1 TRBV3-1/TRBV3-2 - TRBD1 CASNRQGWNTEAFF TGTGCCAGCAACCGACAGGGATGGAACACTGAAGCTTTCTTT
TRBJ1-2 TRBV3-1/TRBV3-2 - - CASSQASRLGTF TGTGCCAGCAGCCAAGCCTCGCGGTTGGGCACCTTC
TRBJ2-6 TRBV19 - TRBD1 CASIRTGKGGANVLTF TGTGCCAGTATCAGGACAGGGAAAGGTGGGGCCAACGTCCTGACTTTC
TRBJ2-1 TRBV12-5 - - CASGSRPVQPTYNEQFF TGTGCTAGTGGTTCTCGCCCGGTCCAGCCAACCTACAATGAGCAGTTCTTC
TRBJ2-7 TRBV29-1 - - CSVKAGQLRGEQYF TGCAGCGTCAAGGCGGGACAGCTTCGGGGCGAGCAGTACTTC
TRBJ1-2 TRBV28 - - CAVSQTAPYGYTF TGTGCCGTTTCCCAAACAGCCCCATATGGCTACACCTTC
TRBJ2-3 TRBV11-2 - - CASSLEDPQYF TGTGCCAGCAGCCTAGAAGATCCGCAGTATTTT
TRBJ2-5 TRBV4-2 - TRBD1 CASSQKLGTGRRETQYF TGTGCCAGCAGCCAAAAGTTAGGGACAGGGAGAAGAGAGACCCAGTACTTC
TRBJ1-6 TRBV5-4 - - CASSNRDEVSPLHF TGTGCCAGCAGCAACCGGGACGAAGTTTCACCCCTCCACTTT
TRBJ1-6 TRBV6-1 - - CASSEIWTANSPLHF TGTGCCAGCAGTGAAATTTGGACCGCAAATTCACCCCTCCACTTT
TRBJ1-1 TRBV10-2 few - CASRGNTEAFF TGCGCCAGCAGAGGGAACACTGAAGCTTTCTTT
TRBJ1-2 TRBV3-1/TRBV3-2 - - CASSQQPTALGGYTF TGTGCCAGCAGCCAACAACCCACGGCCCTGGGGGGCTACACCTTC